What follows describes a single T cell receptor (beta chain). What it recognizes is unknown. Germline lookup yields CDR1 SQVTM and CDR2 ANQGSEA. This CDR3 has 11 amino acids. The data stem from a study of cytomegalovirus exposure and HLA in healthy donors. The PCR contained 60 Vbeta and 13 Jbeta primers. Using immunoSEQ multiplex PCR, the repertoire was profiled, and TCRdb retains in-frame clones only, with some absent. The table records 140,000 to 150,000 clones, approximately 82% of them present only once. Regarding the study as a whole: Over 15,000 TCR beta sequences were associated with HLA alleles at 0.05 false discovery rate in a later analysis. There were some 150 TCR beta chains listed as cytomegalovirus-associated. Later, TCR association rates were found to vary by HLA locus, highest for DRB1 and lowest for HLA-C.

This TCR came from a woman aged 60-75 years in good health and CMV-seropositive. This chain connects TRBV29-1 to TRBJ2-5; TRBD2 agrees at 7 bases. The J call could be wrong; TRBJ2-7 is a better fit for the DNA end. Input material: PBMCs. DNA for the CDR3: TGCAGCGTCGCCGCGGGGGACGAGCAGTACTTC. This translates into CSVAAGDEQYF.